Each of the 21 T cell receptor beta chains below was sequenced from the same sample in a study of blood T cell repertoires in COVID-19. Profiling relied on immunoSEQ multiplex PCR, and the TCRdb table lists in-frame clones only, not all of them. The sample consists of about 51,000 clones, 70% to 90% of them appearing once. The specimen was peripheral blood. The source is a man aged 55 to 69 with acute or convalescent COVID-19.

The chain couples TRBV11-2 to TRBJ2-7; 7 nucleotides agree with TRBD1. This CDR3 is built from 15 residues. The V and J ends lost 3 bases and 2 bases, in that order; junction bases with no gene match: 7. From germline, CDR1 is SGHAT and CDR2 FQNNGV. The CDR3 protein is CASSLVTGETYEQYF. For the CDR3, the DNA is TGTGCCAGCAGCTTGGTTACAGGGGAGACCTACGAGCAGTACTTC.

The V gene is TRBV10-1, the J gene TRBJ2-1, with a weak D call TRBD2 (6 bases). The CDR3 has 15 residues. V gave up 3 bases and J gave up 2 bases, with 11 bases separating them. The germline CDR1 and CDR2 sequences are WNHNN and SYGVQD (reference sequence). For the CDR3, the DNA is TGCGCCAGCAGTGACTTCGGCGGGACCTACAATGAGCAGTTCTTC. This translates into CASSDFGGTYNEQFF.

The V call is TRBV7-2, the J call TRBJ2-1, with D perhaps TRBD2 (5 bases). Trimming took off 1 base at V and 5 bases at J, with 6 bases between the two ends. The germline gives CDR1 SGHTA, CDR2 FQGNSA. The CDR3 totals 13 residues. The CDR3 loop reads CASSLERDNEQFF. In DNA, the CDR3 is TGTGCCAGCAGCTTAGAGAGGGACAATGAGCAGTTCTTC.

The CDR3 here is CASSVLSGVSNTGELFF. The DNA for the CDR3 is TGTGCCAGCAGCGTTCTTAGCGGGGTTTCGAACACCGGGGAGCTGTTTTTT. V is TRBV9 and J is TRBJ2-2, with 8 bases that match TRBD2. J was trimmed by 0 bases and V by 2 bases; bases with no gene match: 6. CDR1 SGDLS and CDR2 YYNGEE come from the germline V gene. The CDR3 covers 17 residues. Full variable domain (missing parts from reference TRBV9 and TRBJ2-2): DSGVTQTPKHLITATGQRVTLRCSPRSGDLSVYWYQQSLDQGLQFLIQYYNGEERAKGNILERFSAQQFPDLHSELNLSSLELGDSALYFCASSVLSGVSNTGELFFGEGSRLTVL.

This sequence joins TRBV15 and TRBJ1-1; unclear D gene. V was trimmed by 3 bases and J by 7 bases, leaving 9 bases between them. The germline CDR1 and CDR2 sequences are LNHNV and YYDKDF (reference sequence). The length of the CDR3 is 12 residues. CDR3: CATSSPQFEAFF. The CDR3 DNA follows: TGTGCCACCAGCAGTCCACAATTTGAAGCTTTCTTT.

The chain has TRBV13 and TRBJ2-2, with 10 bases matching TRBD1. With V trimmed by 4 bases and J by 2 bases, 13 bases remained unmatched. Germline V gene sequence: CDR1 PRHDT, CDR2 FYEKMQ (reference sequence). The CDR3 is 19 residues long. CDR3: CASSSEDSTGGHNTGELFF. Here the CDR3 DNA reads TGTGCCAGCAGCTCCGAAGATTCGACAGGGGGCCATAACACCGGGGAGCTGTTTTTT.

The chain has TRBV9 and TRBJ2-1; 8 bases map to TRBD2. In germline, CDR1 is SGDLS, CDR2 YYNGEE. V trimming: 0 bases; J trimming: 10 bases; junction bases outside the gene matches: 9. The CDR3 totals 15 residues. CDR3 protein: CASSVVAGGPGEQFF. For the CDR3, the DNA is TGTGCCAGCAGCGTAGTGGCGGGGGGCCCAGGGGAGCAGTTCTTC.

The chain combines TRBV6-2 or TRBV6-3 with TRBJ1-5, with 9 bases fitting TRBD1. Germline values: CDR1 MNHEY, CDR2 SVGEGT. This CDR3 spans 14 amino acids. The V and J ends lost 1 base and 5 bases, in that order; junction bases with no gene match: 0. CDR3 coding DNA: TGTGCCAGCAGTTACTGGACAGGGGATCAGCCCCAGCATTTT. Protein product: CASSYWTGDQPQHF.

This chain joins TRBV5-6 and TRBJ2-4; perhaps TRBD2 as D (5 bases). V was pared by 4 bases and J by 0 bases, with 11 bases between. Germline assignment: CDR1 SGHDT and CDR2 YYEEEE. The CDR3 covers 15 residues. CDR3 region: CASSPRAGAKNIQYF. The CDR3 coding sequence is TGTGCCAGCAGCCCGAGGGCCGGAGCCAAAAACATTCAGTACTTC.

The DNA of the CDR3 is TGTGCCAGCAGCTTAGTTTCGGCGGGCTCAGATACGCAGTATTTT. Its protein is CASSLVSAGSDTQYF. The chain carries TRBV7-2 and TRBJ2-3, with D maybe TRBD2 (5 bases). This CDR3 has 15 residues. V was cut by 1 base and J by 4 bases, with 12 bases left in between. The germline CDR1 and CDR2 sequences are SGHTA and FQGNSA.

The chain combines TRBV3-1 (or the pseudogene TRBV3-2) with TRBJ1-1; 9 bases map to TRBD1. J lost 6 bases, V lost 4 bases, and 6 bases had no gene match. This CDR3 region has 14 residues. The germline CDR1 and CDR2 sequences are LGHDT and YNNKEL (reference sequence). The CDR3 region is CASSRRTGDPEAFF. CDR3 in DNA: TGTGCCAGCAGCCGTCGGACAGGGGACCCTGAAGCTTTCTTT.

The gene calls are TRBV7-9 and TRBJ2-3; 7 nucleotides match TRBD1. The CDR3 runs to 14 residues. V shed 4 bases, J shed 1 base, and the junction held 2 bases outside the gene matches. Germline CDR1 is SEHNR and CDR2 is FQNEAQ (reference sequence). The chain's CDR3 is CASSSGTGTDTQYF. CDR3 coding DNA: TGTGCCAGCAGCTCAGGGACAGGCACAGATACGCAGTATTTT.

This clone was counted once. The chain carries TRBV5-8 and TRBJ2-3; 9 bases agree with TRBD1. This CDR3 region has 15 residues. With V trimmed by 5 bases and J by 2 bases, 6 bases remained unmatched. Germline V CDR1 and CDR2: SGHTS, YDEGEE. CDR3 coding DNA: TGTGCCAGCAGTACCGGGACAGGGCTCACAGATACGCAGTATTTT. It specifies CASSTGTGLTDTQYF.

The chain joins TRBV29-1 to TRBJ2-6; 8 bases map to TRBD1. The CDR3 has 15 residues. J was trimmed by 0 bases and V by 6 bases; bases with no gene match: 4. Per the germline V gene, CDR1 is SQVTM and CDR2 is ANQGSEA. This chain's CDR3 is CSVATGGSGANVLTF. The DNA of the CDR3 is TGCAGCGTCGCTACAGGGGGCTCTGGGGCCAACGTCCTGACTTTC.

This chain uses TRBV4-2 with TRBJ1-4, with a possible D match to TRBD1 (6 bases). The CDR3 spans 16 residues. Per germline, CDR1 LGHNA and CDR2 YNFKEQ. V was clipped by 4 bases and J by 6 bases, with 18 bases between them. DNA for the CDR3: TGTGCCAGCAGCCGCTCTGCGGGGGGCTCTTATGAAAAACTGTTTTTT. Translated: CASSRSAGGSYEKLFF.

In this sample, this clone turned up a few times. The chain has TRBV7-9 and TRBJ1-1; no definite D call. V dropped 4 bases and J dropped 0 bases, with 12 bases sitting between them. Germline V gene sequence: CDR1 SEHNR, CDR2 FQNEAQ (reference sequence). The CDR3 covers 15 residues. The CDR3 bases are TGTGCCAGCAGCTGGCTTAGCGGAATGAACACTGAAGCTTTCTTT. This gives the protein CASSWLSGMNTEAFF. The full variable domain, rest sourced from reference TRBV7-9 and TRBJ1-1, is DTGVSQNPRHKITKRGQNVTFRCDPISEHNRLYWYRQTLGQGPEFLTYFQNEAQLEKSRLLSDRFSAERPKGSFSTLEIQRTEQGDSAMYLCASSWLSGMNTEAFFGQGTRLTVV.

The V call is TRBV27, the J call TRBJ2-1; TRBD2 agrees at 11 bases. CDR3 length: 15 amino acids. J lost 7 bases, V lost 7 bases, and 9 bases had no gene match. Germline loops: CDR1 MNHEY, CDR2 SMNVEV (reference sequence). For the CDR3, the DNA is TGTGCCAGCACTAGTAGCGGGAGGGCCTTTAATGAGCAGTTCTTC. This codes for CASTSSGRAFNEQFF.

In this sample, this clone turned up a few times. J is TRBJ2-2 and V is TRBV6-2 or TRBV6-3; D is unclear. CDR1 is MNHEY, CDR2 SVGEGT, per germline. CDR3 length equals 13 residues. Trimming stripped 4 bases from V and 4 bases from J, with 7 bases between. As DNA, the CDR3 is TGTGCCAGCAGTTTGGTCAGCACCGGGGAGCTGTTTTTT. The encoded protein is CASSLVSTGELFF.

This clone was seen once. This chain connects TRBV19 to TRBJ1-5; a weak D match, TRBD1 (5 bases). In germline, CDR1 is LNHDA, CDR2 SQIVND (reference sequence). The CDR3 has 12 amino acids. Trimming pared 8 bases from V and 9 bases from J, leaving 14 bases between. CDR3 in DNA: TGTGCCAGTCTCGGATTGGGGGGGCCCCAGCATTTT. Its protein product is CASLGLGGPQHF.

The chain joins TRBV28 to TRBJ1-6; D not resolved. The V end lost 4 bases, the J end lost 14 bases, and 12 bases lay between the germline ends. The CDR3 sequence is 12 residues long. From germline, CDR1 is MDHEN and CDR2 SYDVKM. CDR3 DNA sequence: TGTGCCAGCAGTTCCAGGTTTACATCCCTCCACTTT. Protein: CASSSRFTSLHF.

V usage is TRBV6-5 and J usage is TRBJ1-6; 8 bases are shared with TRBD1. CDR1 is MNHEY and CDR2 is SVGAGI in the germline V gene. The CDR3 extends over 15 amino acids. With 0 bases clipped from V and 9 bases from J, the junction kept 4 bases outside the gene matches. Here the CDR3 reads CASSYSQGAGSPLHF. The DNA for the CDR3 is TGTGCCAGCAGTTACTCTCAGGGGGCCGGTTCACCCCTCCACTTT.